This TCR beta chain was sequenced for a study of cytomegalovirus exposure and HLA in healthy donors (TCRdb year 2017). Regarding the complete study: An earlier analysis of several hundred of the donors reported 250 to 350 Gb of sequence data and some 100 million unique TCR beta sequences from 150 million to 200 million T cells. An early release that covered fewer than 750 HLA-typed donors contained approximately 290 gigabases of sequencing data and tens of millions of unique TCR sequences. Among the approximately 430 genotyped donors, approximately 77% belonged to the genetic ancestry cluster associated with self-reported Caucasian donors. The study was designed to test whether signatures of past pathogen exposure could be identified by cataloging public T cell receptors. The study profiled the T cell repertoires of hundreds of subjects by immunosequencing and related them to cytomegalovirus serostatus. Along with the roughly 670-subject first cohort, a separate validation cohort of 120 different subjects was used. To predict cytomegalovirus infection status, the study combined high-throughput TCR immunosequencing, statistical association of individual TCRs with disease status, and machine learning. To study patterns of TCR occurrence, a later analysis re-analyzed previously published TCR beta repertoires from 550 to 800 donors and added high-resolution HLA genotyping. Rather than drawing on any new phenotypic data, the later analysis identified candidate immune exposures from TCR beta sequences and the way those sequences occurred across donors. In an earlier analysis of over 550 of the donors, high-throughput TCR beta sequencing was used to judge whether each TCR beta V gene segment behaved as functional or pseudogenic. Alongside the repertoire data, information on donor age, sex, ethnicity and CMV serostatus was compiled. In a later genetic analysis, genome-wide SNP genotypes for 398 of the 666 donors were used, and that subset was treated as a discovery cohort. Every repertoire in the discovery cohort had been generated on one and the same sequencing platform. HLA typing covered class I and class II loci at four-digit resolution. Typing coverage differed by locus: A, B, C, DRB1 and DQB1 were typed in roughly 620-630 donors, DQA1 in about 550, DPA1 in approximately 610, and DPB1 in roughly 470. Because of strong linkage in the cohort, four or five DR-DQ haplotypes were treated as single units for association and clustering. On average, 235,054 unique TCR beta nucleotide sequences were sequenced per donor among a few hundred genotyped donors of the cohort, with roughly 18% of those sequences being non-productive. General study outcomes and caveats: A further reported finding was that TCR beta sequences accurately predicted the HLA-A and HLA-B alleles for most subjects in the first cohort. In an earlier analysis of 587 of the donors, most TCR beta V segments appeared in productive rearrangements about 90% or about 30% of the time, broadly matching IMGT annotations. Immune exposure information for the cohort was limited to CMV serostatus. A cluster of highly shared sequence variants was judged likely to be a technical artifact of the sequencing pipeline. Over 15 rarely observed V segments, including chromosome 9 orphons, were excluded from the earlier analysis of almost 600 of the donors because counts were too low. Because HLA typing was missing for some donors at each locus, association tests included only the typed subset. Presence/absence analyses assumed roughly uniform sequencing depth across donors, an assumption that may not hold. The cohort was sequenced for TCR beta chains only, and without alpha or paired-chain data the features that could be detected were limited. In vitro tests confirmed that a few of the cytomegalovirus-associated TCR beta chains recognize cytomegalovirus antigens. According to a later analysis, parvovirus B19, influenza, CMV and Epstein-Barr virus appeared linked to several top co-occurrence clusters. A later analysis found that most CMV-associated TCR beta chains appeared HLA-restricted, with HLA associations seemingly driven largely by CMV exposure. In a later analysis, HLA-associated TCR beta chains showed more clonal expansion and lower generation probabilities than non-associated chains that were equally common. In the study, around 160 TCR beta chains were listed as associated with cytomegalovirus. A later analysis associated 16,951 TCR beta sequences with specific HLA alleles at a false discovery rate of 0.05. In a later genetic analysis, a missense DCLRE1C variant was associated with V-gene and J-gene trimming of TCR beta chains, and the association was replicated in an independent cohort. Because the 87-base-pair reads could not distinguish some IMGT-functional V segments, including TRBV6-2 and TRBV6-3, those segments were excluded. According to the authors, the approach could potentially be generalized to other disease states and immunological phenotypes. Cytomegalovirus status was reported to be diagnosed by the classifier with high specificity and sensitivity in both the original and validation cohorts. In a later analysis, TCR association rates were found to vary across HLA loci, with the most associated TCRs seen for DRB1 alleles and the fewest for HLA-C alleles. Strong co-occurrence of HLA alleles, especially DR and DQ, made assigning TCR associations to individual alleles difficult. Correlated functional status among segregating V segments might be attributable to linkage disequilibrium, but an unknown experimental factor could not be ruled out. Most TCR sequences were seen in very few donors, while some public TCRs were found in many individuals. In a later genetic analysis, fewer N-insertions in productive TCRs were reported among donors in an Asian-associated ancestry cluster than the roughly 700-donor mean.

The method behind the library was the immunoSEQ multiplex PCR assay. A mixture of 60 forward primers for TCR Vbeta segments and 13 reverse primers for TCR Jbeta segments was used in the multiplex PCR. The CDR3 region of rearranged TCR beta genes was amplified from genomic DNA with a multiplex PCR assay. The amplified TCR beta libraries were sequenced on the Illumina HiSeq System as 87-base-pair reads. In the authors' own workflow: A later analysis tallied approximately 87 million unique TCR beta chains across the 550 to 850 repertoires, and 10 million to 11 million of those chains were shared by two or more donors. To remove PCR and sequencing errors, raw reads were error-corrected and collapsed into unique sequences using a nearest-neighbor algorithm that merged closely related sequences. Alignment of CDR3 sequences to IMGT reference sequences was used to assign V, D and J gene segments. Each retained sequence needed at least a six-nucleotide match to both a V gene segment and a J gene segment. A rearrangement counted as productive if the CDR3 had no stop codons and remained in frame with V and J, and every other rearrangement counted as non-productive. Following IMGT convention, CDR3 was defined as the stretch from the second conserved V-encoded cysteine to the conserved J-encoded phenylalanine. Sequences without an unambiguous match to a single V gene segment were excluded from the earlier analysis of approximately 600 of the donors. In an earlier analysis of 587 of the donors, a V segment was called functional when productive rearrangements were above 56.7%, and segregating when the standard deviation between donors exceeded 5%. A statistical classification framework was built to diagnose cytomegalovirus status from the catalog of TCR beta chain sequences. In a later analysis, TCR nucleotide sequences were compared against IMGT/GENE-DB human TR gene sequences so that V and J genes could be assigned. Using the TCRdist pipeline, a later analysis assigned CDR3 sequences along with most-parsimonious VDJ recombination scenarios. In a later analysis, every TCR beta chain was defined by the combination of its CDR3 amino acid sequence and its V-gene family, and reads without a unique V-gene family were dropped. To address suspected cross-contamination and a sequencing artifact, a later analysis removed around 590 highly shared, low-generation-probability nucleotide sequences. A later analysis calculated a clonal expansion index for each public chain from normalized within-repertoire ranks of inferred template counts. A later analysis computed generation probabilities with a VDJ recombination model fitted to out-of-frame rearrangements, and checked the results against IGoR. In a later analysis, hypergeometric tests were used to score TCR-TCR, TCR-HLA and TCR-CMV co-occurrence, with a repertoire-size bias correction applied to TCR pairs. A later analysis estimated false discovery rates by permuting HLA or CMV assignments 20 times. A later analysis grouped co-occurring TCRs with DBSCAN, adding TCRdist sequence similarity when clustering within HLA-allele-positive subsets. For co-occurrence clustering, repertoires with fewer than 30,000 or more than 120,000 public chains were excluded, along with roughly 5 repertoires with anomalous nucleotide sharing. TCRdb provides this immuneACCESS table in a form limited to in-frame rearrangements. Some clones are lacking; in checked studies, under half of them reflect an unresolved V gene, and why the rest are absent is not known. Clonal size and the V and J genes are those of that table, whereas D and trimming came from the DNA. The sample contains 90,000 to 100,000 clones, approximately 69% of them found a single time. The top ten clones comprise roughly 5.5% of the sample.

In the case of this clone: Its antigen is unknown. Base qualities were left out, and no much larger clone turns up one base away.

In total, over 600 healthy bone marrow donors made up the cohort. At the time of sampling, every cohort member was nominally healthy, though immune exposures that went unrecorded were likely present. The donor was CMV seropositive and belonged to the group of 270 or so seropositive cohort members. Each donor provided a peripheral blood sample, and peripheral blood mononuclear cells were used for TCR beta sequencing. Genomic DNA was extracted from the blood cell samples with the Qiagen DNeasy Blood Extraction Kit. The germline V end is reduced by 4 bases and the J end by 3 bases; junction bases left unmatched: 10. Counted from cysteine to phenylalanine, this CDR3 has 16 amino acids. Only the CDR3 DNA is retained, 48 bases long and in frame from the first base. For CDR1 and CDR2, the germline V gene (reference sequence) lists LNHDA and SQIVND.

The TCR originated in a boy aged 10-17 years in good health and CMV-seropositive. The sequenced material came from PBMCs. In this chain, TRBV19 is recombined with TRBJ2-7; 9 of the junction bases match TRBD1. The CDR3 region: CASSTIRQGVYYEQYF. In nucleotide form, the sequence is TGTGCCAGTAGTACTATCAGACAGGGGGTTTACTACGAGCAGTACTTC.